Following are 5 T cell receptor beta chains from one sample sequenced in a study of T-cell memory formation after mild COVID-19. TCRdb processed the 5' RACE reads anew with MiXCR; each CDR3 protein has one entry. The sample consists of around 47,000 distinct CDR3 sequences, approximately 9.6% of them appearing once. Sequencing was performed on PBMCs or a T cell subset sorted from them (not recorded which). These receptors were collected from an adult woman who had mild COVID-19 (a few samples of this study predate the infection). Cell type and time point are not known.

Ten or more counts support this clonotype. The rearrangement links TRBV3-1 to TRBJ2-7; 7 bases map to TRBD1. This CDR3 spans 14 amino acids. Germline V gene data show CDR1 as LGHDT and CDR2 as YNNKEL (reference sequence). V lost 4 bases, J lost 6 bases, and 9 bases stayed unmatched. This chain's CDR3 is CASSPGQTTSEQYF. CDR3 nucleotides: TGTGCCAGCAGCCCGGGACAGACTACGTCCGAGCAGTACTTC.

This clonotype was detected many times. The V gene is TRBV6-2 or TRBV6-3, the J gene TRBJ2-3; TRBD2 matches 14 bases. V shed 4 bases, J shed 6 bases, and the junction held 3 bases outside the gene matches. Germline assignment: CDR1 MNHEY and CDR2 SVGEGT. The CDR3 consists of 15 residues. The CDR3 DNA is TGTGCCAGCAGTTTGGGACTAGCGGGAGTGGATACGCAGTATTTT. It specifies CASSLGLAGVDTQYF.

The table lists this clonotype with a few counts. The chain employs TRBV7-9 and TRBJ2-1; D is undetermined. V dropped 1 base and J dropped 8 bases, with 3 bases sitting between them. This CDR3 spans 11 amino acids. Germline-derived CDR1 and CDR2 are SEHNR and FQNEAQ (reference sequence). CDR3 sequence: CASSLEYEQFF. CDR3 DNA: TGTGCCAGCAGCTTAGAATATGAGCAGTTCTTC.

This clonotype was picked up a small number of times. The chain joins TRBV15 to TRBJ2-1, with 10 bases lining up with TRBD2. Germline-derived CDR1 and CDR2 are LNHNV and YYDKDF (reference sequence). There are 18 residues in the CDR3. Trimming at V came to 3 bases and at J to 0 bases, leaving 8 bases not matched to a gene. CDR3 sequence: CATSRVSGLAVSYNEQFF. CDR3 nucleotides: TGTGCCACCAGCAGGGTTTCCGGACTAGCGGTCTCCTACAATGAGCAGTTCTTC.

J is TRBJ2-1 and V is TRBV4-3; D gene unclear. Germline CDR1 LGHNA, CDR2 YSLEER. V was pared by 1 base and J by 1 base, with 11 bases between. CDR3 length equals 16 residues. CDR3: CASSQAWQDSYNEQFF. The CDR3 DNA is TGCGCCAGCAGCCAAGCTTGGCAGGATTCCTACAATGAGCAGTTCTTC.